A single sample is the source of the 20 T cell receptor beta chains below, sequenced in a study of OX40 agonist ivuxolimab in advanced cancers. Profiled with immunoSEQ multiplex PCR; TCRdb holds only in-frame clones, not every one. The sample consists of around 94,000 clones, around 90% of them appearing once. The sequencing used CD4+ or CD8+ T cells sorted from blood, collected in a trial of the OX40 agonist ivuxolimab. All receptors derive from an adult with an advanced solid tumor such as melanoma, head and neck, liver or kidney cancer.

The CDR3 region is CASSYSSGRNTEAFF. CDR3 bases: TGTGCCAGCAGTTACTCCTCGGGTCGGAACACTGAAGCTTTCTTT. This sequence joins TRBV27 and TRBJ1-1; no clear D gene. This CDR3 spans 15 amino acids. Trimming removed 4 bases at V and 1 base at J, with 13 bases between. Germline values: CDR1 MNHEY, CDR2 SMNVEV (reference sequence).

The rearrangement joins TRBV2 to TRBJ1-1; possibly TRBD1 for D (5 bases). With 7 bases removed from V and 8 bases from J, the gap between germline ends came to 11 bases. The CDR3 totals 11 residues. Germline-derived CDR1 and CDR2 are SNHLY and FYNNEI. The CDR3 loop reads CASIRGMEAFF. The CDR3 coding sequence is TGTGCCAGCATACGGGGGATGGAAGCTTTCTTT.

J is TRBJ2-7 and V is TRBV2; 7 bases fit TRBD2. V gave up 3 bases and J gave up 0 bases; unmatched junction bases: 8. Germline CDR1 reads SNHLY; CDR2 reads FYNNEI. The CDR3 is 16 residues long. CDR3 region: CASSDVTSFGSYEQYF. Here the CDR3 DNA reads TGTGCCAGCAGTGATGTGACTAGCTTTGGCTCCTACGAGCAGTACTTC.

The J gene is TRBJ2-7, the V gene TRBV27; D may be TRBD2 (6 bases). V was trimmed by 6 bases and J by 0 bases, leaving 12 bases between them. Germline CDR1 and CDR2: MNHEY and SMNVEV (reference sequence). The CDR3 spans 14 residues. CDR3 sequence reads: CASSPGTASYEQYF. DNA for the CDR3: TGTGCCAGCAGCCCCGGGACTGCCTCCTACGAGCAGTACTTC.

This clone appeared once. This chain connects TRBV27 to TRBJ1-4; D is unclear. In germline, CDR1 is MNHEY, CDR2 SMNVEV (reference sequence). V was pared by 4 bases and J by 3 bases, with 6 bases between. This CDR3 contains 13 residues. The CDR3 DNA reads TGTGCCAGCAGTTACAGTTCTAATGAAAAACTGTTTTTT. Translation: CASSYSSNEKLFF.

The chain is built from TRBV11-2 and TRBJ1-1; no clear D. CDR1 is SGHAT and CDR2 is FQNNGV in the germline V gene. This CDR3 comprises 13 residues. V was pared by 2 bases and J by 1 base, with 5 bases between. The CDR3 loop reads CASSLWSNTEAFF. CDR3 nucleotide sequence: TGTGCCAGCAGCTTATGGTCGAACACTGAAGCTTTCTTT.

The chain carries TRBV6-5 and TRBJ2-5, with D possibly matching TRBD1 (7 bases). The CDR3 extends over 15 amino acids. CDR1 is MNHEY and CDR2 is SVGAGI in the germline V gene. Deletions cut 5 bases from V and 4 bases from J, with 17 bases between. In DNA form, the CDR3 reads TGTGCCAGCAGTCCGGAGGGGGCCGGCGGAGAGACCCAGTACTTC. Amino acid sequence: CASSPEGAGGETQYF.

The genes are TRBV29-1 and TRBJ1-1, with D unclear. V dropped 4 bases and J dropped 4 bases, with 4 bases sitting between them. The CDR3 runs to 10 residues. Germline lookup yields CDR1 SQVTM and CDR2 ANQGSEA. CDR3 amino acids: CSVAGTEAFF. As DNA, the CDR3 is TGCAGCGTTGCCGGCACTGAAGCTTTCTTT.

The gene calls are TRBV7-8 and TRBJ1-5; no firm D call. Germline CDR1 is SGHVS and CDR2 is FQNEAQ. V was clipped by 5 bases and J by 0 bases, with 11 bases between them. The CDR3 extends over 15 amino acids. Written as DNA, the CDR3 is TGTGCCAGCAGCCCCACGGGTTTTAGCAATCAGCCCCAGCATTTT. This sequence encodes CASSPTGFSNQPQHF.

The CDR3 DNA reads TGTGCCAGCAGTTACAGCAAGACCTACGAGCAGTACTTC. Amino acid sequence: CASSYSKTYEQYF. The chain joins TRBV5-6 to TRBJ2-7; D unresolved. The V end was cut by 5 bases, the J end by 2 bases, with 11 bases between. The CDR3 spans 13 residues. CDR1 is SGHDT, CDR2 YYEEEE, per germline.

Here the CDR3 DNA reads TGTGCCAGTAGCACGATCCCAGGTGGCTACACCTTC. Protein sequence: CASSTIPGGYTF. The chain couples TRBV19 to TRBJ1-2; D call uncertain. V was pared by 6 bases and J by 7 bases, with 12 bases between. The CDR3 loop spans 12 amino acids. Germline values: CDR1 LNHDA, CDR2 SQIVND (reference sequence).

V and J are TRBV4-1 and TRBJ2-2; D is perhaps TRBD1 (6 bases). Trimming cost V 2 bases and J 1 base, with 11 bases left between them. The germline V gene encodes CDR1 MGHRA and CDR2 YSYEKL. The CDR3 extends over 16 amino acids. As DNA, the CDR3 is TGCGCCAGCAGCCAATCATGGGGACAGAACACCGGGGAGCTGTTTTTT. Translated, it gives CASSQSWGQNTGELFF.

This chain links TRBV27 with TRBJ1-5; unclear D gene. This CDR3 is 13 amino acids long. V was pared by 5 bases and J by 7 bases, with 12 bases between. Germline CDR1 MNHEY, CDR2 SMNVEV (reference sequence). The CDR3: CASSRGSGQPQHF. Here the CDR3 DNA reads TGTGCCAGCAGTCGAGGGAGCGGGCAGCCCCAGCATTTT.

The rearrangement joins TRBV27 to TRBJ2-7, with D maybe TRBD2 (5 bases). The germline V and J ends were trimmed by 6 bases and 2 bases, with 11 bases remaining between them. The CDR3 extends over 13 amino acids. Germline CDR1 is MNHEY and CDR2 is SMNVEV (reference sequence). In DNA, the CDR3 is TGTGCCAGCAGCCCCCAAGCGGCCTACGAGCAGTACTTC. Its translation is CASSPQAAYEQYF.

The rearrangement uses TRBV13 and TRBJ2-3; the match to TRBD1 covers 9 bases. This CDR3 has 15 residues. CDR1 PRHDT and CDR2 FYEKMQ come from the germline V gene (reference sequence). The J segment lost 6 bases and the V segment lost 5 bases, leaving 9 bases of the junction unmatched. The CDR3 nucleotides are TGTGCCAGCAGCCCACCCGGGACAGGGATTGATACGCAGTATTTT. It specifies CASSPPGTGIDTQYF.

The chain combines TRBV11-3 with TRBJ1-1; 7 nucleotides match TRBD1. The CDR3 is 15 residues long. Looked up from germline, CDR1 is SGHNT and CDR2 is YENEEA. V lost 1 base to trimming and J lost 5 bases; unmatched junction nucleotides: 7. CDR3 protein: CASSLVKQGWTEAFF. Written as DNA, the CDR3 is TGTGCCAGCAGCTTAGTAAAACAGGGGTGGACTGAAGCTTTCTTT. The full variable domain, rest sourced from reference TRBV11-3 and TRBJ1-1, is EAGVVQSPRYKIIEKKQPVAFWCNPISGHNTLYWYLQNLGQGPELLIRYENEEAVDDSQLPKDRFSAERLKGVDSTLKIQPAELGDSAVYLCASSLVKQGWTEAFFGQGTRLTVV.

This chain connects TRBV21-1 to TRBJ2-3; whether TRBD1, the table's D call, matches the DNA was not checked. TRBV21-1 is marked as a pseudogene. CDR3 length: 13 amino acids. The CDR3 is CASSISDRHTQYF. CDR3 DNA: TGTGCCAGCAGCATCTCCGACAGGCATACGCAGTATTTT.

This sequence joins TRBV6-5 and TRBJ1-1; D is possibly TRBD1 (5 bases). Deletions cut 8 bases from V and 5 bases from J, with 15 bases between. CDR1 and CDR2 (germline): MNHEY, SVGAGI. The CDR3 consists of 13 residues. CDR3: CASSGPQTTEAFF. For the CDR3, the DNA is TGTGCCAGCTCAGGGCCTCAAACAACTGAAGCTTTCTTT.

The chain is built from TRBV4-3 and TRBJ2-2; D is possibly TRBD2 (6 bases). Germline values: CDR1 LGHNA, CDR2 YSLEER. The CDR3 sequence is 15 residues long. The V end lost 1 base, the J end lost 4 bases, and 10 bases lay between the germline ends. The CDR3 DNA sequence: TGCGCCAGCAGCCAAGGGCGGGGAGGCACCGGGGAGCTGTTTTTT. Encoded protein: CASSQGRGGTGELFF.

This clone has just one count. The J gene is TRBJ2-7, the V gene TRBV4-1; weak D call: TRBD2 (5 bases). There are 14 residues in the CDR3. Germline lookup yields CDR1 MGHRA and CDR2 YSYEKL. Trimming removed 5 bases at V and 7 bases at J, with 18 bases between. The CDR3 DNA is TGCGCCAGCAGCGCTTGGGCGGCTTCGGGAGAGCAGTACTTC. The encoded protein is CASSAWAASGEQYF.